The sequence of this T cell receptor beta chain was determined in a study of shared T cell receptors in the human thymus. This clone was recorded once. Profiled with immunoSEQ multiplex PCR; TCRdb holds only in-frame clones, not every one. The top ten clones hold about 0.012% of a sample with about 500,000 clones, about 84% of them seen once. Separately, the same data were catalogued under a study of human thymus T cells. That paper adds: Corrective cardiac surgery supplied the resected thymus tissue. Related work showed strongly overlapping thymic repertoires across unrelated individuals.

Sequenced sample: thymocytes. This sequence originates from a boy younger than two with a congenital heart defect.

In DNA, the CDR3 is TGTGCCAGCAGCGGAAGGGACAGACCCTATGGCTACACCTTC. Protein sequence: CASSGRDRPYGYTF. This rearrangement joins TRBV2 to TRBJ1-2; 7 nucleotides match TRBD1. V dropped 6 bases and J dropped 4; count of bases not matched to a gene: 8. This CDR3 region has 14 residues. Germline V lookup: CDR1 SNHLY, CDR2 FYNNEI.